The next 18 T cell receptor beta chains were all read from a single sample in a study of cytomegalovirus exposure and HLA in healthy donors. PCR primers comprised 60 Vbeta and 13 Jbeta primers. Here immunoSEQ multiplex PCR was the method, and the copy in TCRdb shows in-frame clones only, minus some. The table counts roughly 30,000 clones; approximately 4.8% lies in the top ten. Sequenced: PBMCs. These receptors were collected from a female donor in good health and CMV-seronegative.

The chain joins TRBV5-1 to TRBJ1-5; 8 bases line up with TRBD1. Germline-derived CDR1 and CDR2 are SGHRS and YFSETQ. With V trimmed by 0 bases and J by 5 bases, 4 bases remained unmatched. This CDR3 is 15 amino acids long. CDR3 coding DNA: TGCGCCAGCAGCTTGGGGACAGGGTCCTATCAGCCCCAGCATTTT. This sequence encodes CASSLGTGSYQPQHF. Using reference TRBV5-1 and TRBJ1-5 for the parts outside the CDR3, the full variable domain is KAGVTQTPRYLIKTRGQQVTLSCSPISGHRSVSWYQQTPGQGLQFLFEYFSETQRNKGNFPGRFSGRQFSNSRSEMNVSTLELGDSALYLCASSLGTGSYQPQHFGDGTRLSIL.

This chain's CDR3 is CASSDGEVYNEQFF. Written as DNA, the CDR3 is TGCGCCAGCAGCGACGGCGAGGTATACAATGAGCAGTTCTTC. V gene TRBV5-1 combines with J gene TRBJ2-1; D gene ambiguous. Per germline, CDR1 SGHRS and CDR2 YFSETQ. The CDR3 is 14 residues long. The germline V and J ends were trimmed by 4 bases and 4 bases, with 12 bases remaining between them.

Of note for this clone: At one end the junction does not follow the germline gene, possibly because of a read error. The same CDR3 also results from other DNA sequences found in this sample. The chain is built from TRBV13 and TRBJ1-4; no definite D call. CDR3 size: 15 residues. Looked up from germline, CDR1 is PRHDT and CDR2 is FYEKMQ (reference sequence). The CDR3 loop is CASSPTYAANEKLFF. The CDR3, as DNA: TGCGCCAGCAGCCCAACATATGCCGCTAATGAAAAACTGTTTTTT.

The chain links TRBV11-2 to TRBJ1-2, with TRBD1 as a possible D gene (6 bases). The CDR3 length is 14 residues. V was clipped by 5 bases and J by 4 bases, with 14 bases between them. Germline CDR1 SGHAT, CDR2 FQNNGV. For the CDR3, the DNA is TGTGCCAGCAGCCCTCCGGGACACCTCTATGGCTACACCTTC. Translating it yields CASSPPGHLYGYTF.

V and J are TRBV19 and TRBJ1-1, with TRBD1 matching over 11 bases. Trimming at V came to 6 bases and at J to 4 bases, leaving 1 base not matched to a gene. From germline, CDR1 is LNHDA and CDR2 SQIVND (reference sequence). There are 13 residues in the CDR3. The CDR3 sequence: CASSGTGGTEAFF. The CDR3 coding sequence is TGTGCCAGTAGCGGGACAGGGGGCACTGAAGCTTTCTTT.

The chain recombines TRBV5-1 with TRBJ1-1; 10 bases line up with TRBD1. Germline CDR1 is SGHRS and CDR2 is YFSETQ. The CDR3 spans 15 residues. Trimming removed 7 bases from V and 5 bases from J; junction bases left unmatched: 11. CDR3 DNA: TGCGCCAGCCAGTATGAGACAGGGGGCATGACTGAAGCTTTCTTT. It specifies CASQYETGGMTEAFF.

This sequence joins TRBV5-1 and TRBJ2-7; 9 nucleotides agree with TRBD1. The germline CDR1 and CDR2 sequences are SGHRS and YFSETQ. J was trimmed by 3 bases and V by 5 bases; bases with no gene match: 15. The length of the CDR3 is 17 residues. DNA of the CDR3: TGCGCCAGCAGAGCGGGACAGGGAACACAGACTGTCTACGAGCAGTACTTC. This translates into CASRAGQGTQTVYEQYF.

This chain links TRBV29-1 with TRBJ2-2, with D perhaps TRBD2 (5 bases). This CDR3 region has 14 residues. The germline V gene encodes CDR1 SQVTM and CDR2 ANQGSEA. V was trimmed by 6 bases and J by 3 bases, leaving 14 bases between them. CDR3 residues: CSVLTPRDTGELFF. The CDR3 nucleotides are TGCAGCGTCCTTACCCCGCGGGACACCGGGGAGCTGTTTTTT.

The J gene is TRBJ2-3, the V gene TRBV5-6; perhaps TRBD1 as D (6 bases). The V end was cut by 3 bases, the J end by 8 bases, with 16 bases between. CDR1 is SGHDT and CDR2 is YYEEEE in the germline V gene. The CDR3 is 14 residues long. The CDR3 sequence: CASSSYRVSGTQYF. The DNA of the CDR3 is TGTGCCAGCAGCTCCTACAGGGTCTCAGGTACGCAGTATTTT.

The V gene is TRBV9, the J gene TRBJ2-5; 9 nucleotides agree with TRBD2. The CDR3 extends over 15 amino acids. V dropped 3 bases and J dropped 4; count of bases not matched to a gene: 7. In germline, CDR1 is SGDLS, CDR2 YYNGEE. The CDR3 is CASSARGGVGETQYF. CDR3 bases: TGTGCCAGCAGCGCCCGCGGGGGGGTGGGAGAGACCCAGTACTTC.

A remark on this clone: Other DNA variants within this sample encode the same CDR3. The chain links TRBV7-2 to TRBJ2-7, with D hard to call. Germline CDR1 SGHTA, CDR2 FQGNSA. V was trimmed by 5 bases and J by 2 bases, leaving 4 bases between them. The CDR3 is 11 residues long. The CDR3 sequence: CASSLTYEQYF. The CDR3 bases are TGTGCCAGCAGCCTAACCTACGAGCAGTACTTC.

The chain joins TRBV28 to TRBJ1-4; the D is unclear. The CDR3 is made up of 14 amino acids. CDR1 MDHEN and CDR2 SYDVKM come from the germline V gene. The V end was cut by 5 bases, the J end by 0 bases, with 7 bases between. CDR3 residues: CASSPYTTNEKLFF. The CDR3 DNA sequence: TGTGCCAGCAGTCCCTATACAACTAATGAAAAACTGTTTTTT.

The V call is TRBV15, the J call TRBJ2-3; 11 bases are a match to TRBD1. Germline V gene sequence: CDR1 LNHNV, CDR2 YYDKDF (reference sequence). The CDR3 runs 17 residues. Trimming removed 0 bases from V and 11 bases from J; junction bases left unmatched: 13. The CDR3 loop reads CATSRDLAGTGGFWQYF. The DNA for the CDR3 is TGTGCCACCAGCAGAGACTTGGCCGGGACAGGGGGTTTCTGGCAGTATTTT.

This rearrangement joins TRBV28 to TRBJ2-3, with a weak D call TRBD2 (5 bases). Germline CDR1 is MDHEN and CDR2 is SYDVKM. The CDR3 length is 15 residues. Deletions cut 5 bases from V and 2 bases from J, with 14 bases between. CDR3 nucleotides: TGTGCCAGCAGTCATCGGACTTTACCCACAGATACGCAGTATTTT. Protein sequence: CASSHRTLPTDTQYF.

CDR3 residues: CASSWEDGDPRPQHF. In DNA, the CDR3 is TGTGCCAGCAGTTGGGAGGACGGGGACCCAAGGCCCCAGCATTTT. The rearrangement joins TRBV6-6 to TRBJ1-5; tentative D call: TRBD1 (5 bases). CDR1 is MNHNY, CDR2 SVGAGI, per germline (reference sequence). This CDR3 spans 15 amino acids. Deletions cut 4 bases from V and 9 bases from J, with 19 bases between.

The chain couples TRBV29-1 to TRBJ1-1; 8 bases match TRBD1. The CDR3 has 13 amino acids. V was pared by 7 bases and J by 5 bases, with 9 bases of the junction left unmatched. The germline gives CDR1 SQVTM, CDR2 ANQGSEA. CDR3 bases: TGCAGCGCACAATGGACAGGGAGTACTGAAGCTTTCTTT. This translates into CSAQWTGSTEAFF. Filled out from reference TRBV29-1 and TRBJ1-1, the complete variable domain reads SAVISQKPSRDICQRGTSLTIQCQVDSQVTMMFWYRQQPGQSLTLIATANQGSEATYESGFVIDKFPISRPNLTFSTLTVSNMSPEDSSIYLCSAQWTGSTEAFFGQGTRLTVV.

The chain combines TRBV25-1 with TRBJ2-2; TRBD1 matches at 9 bases. This CDR3 comprises 16 residues. The J segment lost 4 bases and the V segment lost 1 base, leaving 4 bases of the junction unmatched. Germline assignment: CDR1 MGHDK and CDR2 SYGVNS. This CDR3 reads CASSEWGTGPTGELFF. The CDR3 region has the DNA TGTGCCAGCAGTGAATGGGGGACAGGGCCCACCGGGGAGCTGTTTTTT.

The rearrangement uses TRBV27 and TRBJ2-7; 11 bases are shared with TRBD1. V gave up 4 bases and J gave up 6 bases; unmatched junction bases: 8. Germline V gene sequence: CDR1 MNHEY, CDR2 SMNVEV (reference sequence). The CDR3 has 15 amino acids. The CDR3 reads CASSSLGTGGSEQYF. CDR3 coding DNA: TGTGCCAGCAGTTCACTGGGGACAGGGGGGTCCGAGCAGTACTTC.